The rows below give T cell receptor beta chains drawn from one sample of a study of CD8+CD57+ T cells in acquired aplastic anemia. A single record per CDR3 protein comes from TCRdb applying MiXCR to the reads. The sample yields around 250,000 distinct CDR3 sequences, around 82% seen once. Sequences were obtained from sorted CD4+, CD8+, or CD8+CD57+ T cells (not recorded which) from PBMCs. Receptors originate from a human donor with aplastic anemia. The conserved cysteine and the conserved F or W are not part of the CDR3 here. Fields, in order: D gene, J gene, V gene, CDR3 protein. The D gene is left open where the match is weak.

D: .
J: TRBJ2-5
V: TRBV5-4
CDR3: ASSQGEPWGETQY

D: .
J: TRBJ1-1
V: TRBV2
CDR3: ASSTSQLGDTEAF

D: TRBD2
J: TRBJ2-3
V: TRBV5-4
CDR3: ASSFTSAGDTQY

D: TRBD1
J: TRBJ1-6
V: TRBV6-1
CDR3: ASRESGEQGDSPLH

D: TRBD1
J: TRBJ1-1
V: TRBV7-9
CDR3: AIPGGGGITEAF

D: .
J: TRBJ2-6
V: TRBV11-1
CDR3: ASSLAGRYGDNGLT

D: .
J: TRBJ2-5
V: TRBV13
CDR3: ATSSVSSQETQY

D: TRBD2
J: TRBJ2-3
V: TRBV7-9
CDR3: ASSDSGGGRDTQY

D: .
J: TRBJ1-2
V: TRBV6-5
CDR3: ASSSATGLIYGYT

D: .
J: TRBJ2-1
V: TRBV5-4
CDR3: ASSFTTGNEQF

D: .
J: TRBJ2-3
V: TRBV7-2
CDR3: ASSWSVVDTQY

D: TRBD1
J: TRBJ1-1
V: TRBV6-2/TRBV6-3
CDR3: ASSHGQVFTEAF

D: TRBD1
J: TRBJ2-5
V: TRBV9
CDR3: ASSGGGERTDTY

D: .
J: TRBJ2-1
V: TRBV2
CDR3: ASSDRGVHEQFFQF

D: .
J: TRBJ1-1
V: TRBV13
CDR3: ASSSTPVVLNTEAF

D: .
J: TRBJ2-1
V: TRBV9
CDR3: ASSVESGREYDEQF

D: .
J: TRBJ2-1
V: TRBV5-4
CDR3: ASSFSICSARDLRTADNEQF

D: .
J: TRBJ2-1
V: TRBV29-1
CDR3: SVEQGRRGYNEQF

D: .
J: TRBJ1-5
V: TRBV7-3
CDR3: ANSLVGGGAYEQH

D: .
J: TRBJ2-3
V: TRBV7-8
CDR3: ASRVGPTGTHH

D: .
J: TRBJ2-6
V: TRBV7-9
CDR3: ASSLAGSYGDTVLT

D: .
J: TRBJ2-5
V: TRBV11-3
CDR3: ATSLGSAQETQY

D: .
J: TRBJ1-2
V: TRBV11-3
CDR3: ASSLHLGAKDGYT

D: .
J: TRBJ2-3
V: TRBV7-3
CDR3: ASSLAVTSSTSG

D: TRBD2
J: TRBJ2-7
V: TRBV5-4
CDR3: ASRSVGGGENEQY

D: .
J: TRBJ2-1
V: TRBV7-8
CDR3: ASSVGGIPEPL

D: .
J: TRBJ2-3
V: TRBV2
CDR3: ASGDGSTDTEY

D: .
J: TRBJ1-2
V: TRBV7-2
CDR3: ASSLDQARYGYT

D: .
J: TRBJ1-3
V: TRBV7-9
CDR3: ASSFLGSYGANVY

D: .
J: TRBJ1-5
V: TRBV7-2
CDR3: ASSSGLKQPQH

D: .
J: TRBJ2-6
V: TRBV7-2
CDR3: ASSPAGGIEDKHLT

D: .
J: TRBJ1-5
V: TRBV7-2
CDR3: ASNPARSSYEQH

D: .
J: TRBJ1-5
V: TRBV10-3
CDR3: AISDSLAGNQPQH

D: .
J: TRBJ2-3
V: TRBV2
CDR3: ASGGGGRATPY

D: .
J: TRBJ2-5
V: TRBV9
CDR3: ATSGGGRQETQY

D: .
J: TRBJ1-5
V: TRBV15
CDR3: ATGTPNQPQH

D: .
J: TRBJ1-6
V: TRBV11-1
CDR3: ATSRGSEHSPLH

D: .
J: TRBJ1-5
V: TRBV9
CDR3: ASSVAPDTQYFD

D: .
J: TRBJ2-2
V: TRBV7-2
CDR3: ASSWSTGELF

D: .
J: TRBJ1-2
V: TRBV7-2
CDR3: ASSLESTGREFGYT

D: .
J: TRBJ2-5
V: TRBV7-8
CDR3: ATSLARGHDTRY

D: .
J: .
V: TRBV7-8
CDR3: ASSITGGHIKQY

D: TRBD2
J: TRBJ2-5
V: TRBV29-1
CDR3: SVAIAGPQETQY

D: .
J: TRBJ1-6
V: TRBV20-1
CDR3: SARDRTGLTPLH

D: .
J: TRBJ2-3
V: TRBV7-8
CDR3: ASSLAGGTDTQY

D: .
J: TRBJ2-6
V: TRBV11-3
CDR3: ASSVEDSRANVPT

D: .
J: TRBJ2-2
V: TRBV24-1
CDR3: ATLAGGTGVLC

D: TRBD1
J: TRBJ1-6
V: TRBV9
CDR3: ASRSGTDPYNLALH

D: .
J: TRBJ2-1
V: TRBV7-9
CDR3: ASSLAPGELFFGQF

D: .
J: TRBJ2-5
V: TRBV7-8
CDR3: ASTGIQETQY

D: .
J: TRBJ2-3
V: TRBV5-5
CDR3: ASSFAESPDTQY

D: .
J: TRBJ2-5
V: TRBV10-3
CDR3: ATRDQIGPSKETQY

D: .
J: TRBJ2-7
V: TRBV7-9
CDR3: ASSSRYEQY

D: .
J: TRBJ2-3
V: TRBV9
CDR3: ASSLAGGIQSFD